This T cell receptor beta chain was profiled in a study of cytomegalovirus exposure and HLA in healthy donors. Primers: 60 Vbeta forward and 13 Jbeta reverse. The assay was immunoSEQ multiplex PCR, and TCRdb's table has in-frame clones only and misses some. The data show under 150,000 clones, roughly 74% seen once. Study results and limitations: Overall, 164 TCR beta chains were annotated as cytomegalovirus-associated. A reported reduction in N-insertions relative to the roughly 710-donor mean was seen in an Asian-associated ancestry cluster in a later analysis. The classifier reportedly diagnosed cytomegalovirus status with high specificity and sensitivity.

V was clipped by 1 base and J by 8 bases; unmatched bases: 7. Germline lookup yields CDR1 KGHSH and CDR2 LQKENI. The CDR3 length is 16 residues. Concerning this clone itself: Its antigen remains unknown.

The sample taken for sequencing was PBMCs. The source is a woman aged 40 to 55 in good health and CMV-seropositive. The gene calls are TRBV18 and TRBJ1-4; 10 bases agree with TRBD1. CDR3 region: CASSPRPRDRGEKLFF. The CDR3 DNA reads TGTGCCAGCTCACCACGCCCCCGGGACAGGGGAGAAAAACTGTTTTTT.